This TCR beta chain is drawn from a study of T cell responses to AZD1222 COVID-19 vaccine (dated by TCRdb to 2020 to 2023). About the full investigation: AZD1222 recipients given second doses at about 4 weeks or at about 12 weeks were pooled, since spike-specific TCR depth and breadth were not found to differ between the two schedules. TCR sequencing covered fewer than 250 trial participants: about 210 given two doses of AZD1222 and 26 given two doses of MenACWY control vaccine. Trial participants were enrolled into age subgroups of 18-55, 56-69 and 70-plus years, which contained approximately 150, 28 and 58 TCR-sequenced participants, respectively. Study-level results and caveats: The vaccine-associated CD4 TCRs covered the entire spike protein, and the dominant responses fell in regions 160-218 and 743-854. In the small 56-69-year group, the increase in depth fell short of significance, most likely because of low power. Epitopes outside the regions mutated in the B.1.351 and B.1.1.7 variants were reportedly recognized by nearly half of the unique spike-specific TCRs. Only five to seven AZD1222 recipients were SARS-CoV-2 seropositive at baseline, limiting conclusions about previously exposed vaccinees. No day 14 peak-response samples were available, so repertoires were characterized only after the peak T cell response. Participants were mostly white British, with more females than males. The authors suggested clonal diversity may have been underestimated. After two AZD1222 doses, spike-specific TCR breadth and depth were significantly higher than at day 0 and than in MenACWY recipients.

The time point label for this specimen denotes: baseline before first vaccination. The vaccinee samples were drawn from two UK trials, COV001 and COV002, one of which was a single-blind randomized controlled phase 2/3 trial testing AZD1222 (ChAdOx1 nCoV-19) in healthy adults. For TCRbeta chain sequencing, PBMC samples from trial participants were taken at day 0 and at day 28 after the second dose. Points on this clone: What antigen it recognizes has not been identified. It has no much larger one-base neighbor in the sample; base qualities were not kept.

The CDR3 regions of human TCRbeta chains were subjected to immunosequencing. The published analysis was carried out like this. TCRs in the repertoires were matched against a reference library of SARS-CoV-2-specific TCRs that had been generated with the MIRA antigen-specificity platform. Breadth was defined as the fraction of unique TCRs that were SARS-CoV-2-associated. Depth was defined as the fraction of total T cells that were SARS-CoV-2-associated. Each spike-specific TCR was assigned to its reactive spike region and to a CD4 or CD8 class using the MIRA data. Log10-transformed breadth and depth values were compared by one-way ANOVA with Sidak's multiple comparisons tests. Not all clones reach the TCRdb copy of this immuneACCESS table, which keeps in-frame sequences only. Checked studies attribute under half of the gap to unresolved V genes and leave the rest unexplained. That table is the source of V, J and clone size, and D and trimming were worked out from the DNA. Within this sample are some 170,000 clones, with around nine tenths of them counted one time only. The top ten hold 1.5% to 2% of the sample.

Based on the germline V gene (reference sequence), the CDR1 and CDR2 sequences are SGHKS and YYEKEE. Trimming takes 3 bases off V and 6 bases off J; junction bases not matched to a gene: 4. There are 14 amino acids in the CDR3, from cysteine to phenylalanine inclusive. This entry keeps only the CDR3 DNA: 42 bases, framed from base 1. The receptor's source is an adult in good health. The specimen comprised peripheral blood, sampled on day 0 of AZD1222 vaccination. The chain joins TRBV5-5 to TRBJ1-5; 9 of the junction bases match TRBD1. The nucleotide sequence reads TGTGCCAGCAGCTCCGGGACAGGGTTTCAGCCCCAGCATTTT. This is translated as CASSSGTGFQPQHF.